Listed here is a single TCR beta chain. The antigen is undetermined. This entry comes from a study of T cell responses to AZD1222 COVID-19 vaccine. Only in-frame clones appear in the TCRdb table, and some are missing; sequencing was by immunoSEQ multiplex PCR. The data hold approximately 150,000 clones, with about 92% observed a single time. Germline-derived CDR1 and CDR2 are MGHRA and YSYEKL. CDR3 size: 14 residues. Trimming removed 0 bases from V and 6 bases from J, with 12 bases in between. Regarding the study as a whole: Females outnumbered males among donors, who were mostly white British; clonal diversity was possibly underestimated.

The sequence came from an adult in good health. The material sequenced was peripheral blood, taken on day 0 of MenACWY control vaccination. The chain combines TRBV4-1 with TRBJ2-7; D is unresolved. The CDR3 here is CASSQDPRPREQYF. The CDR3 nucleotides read TGCGCCAGCAGCCAAGATCCCAGGCCCCGCGAGCAGTACTTC.